This T cell receptor beta chain appears in the sequencing data of a study of blood T cell repertoires in COVID-19 (dated by TCRdb to between 2020 and 2021). Broadly, across the study: The collaborator samples originated in the United States, Italy and Spain and spanned the acute and convalescent phases of COVID-19. Where available, HLA class I and class II types were taken from metadata supplied by the sample provider and were not determined by assay-based typing. The prospective study material was composed of cDNA or gDNA derived from T cells, B-cell-depleted T cells, or PBMCs. Nearly every sample came with metadata listing a de-identified subject ID, COVID-19 status, age in years and sex. Deeply sampled blood TCRbeta repertoires from subjects exposed to, actively infected with, or recovered from COVID-19 were included in the dataset. The repertoires were made available in a free public database intended to serve as a resource for research on the immune response to SARS-CoV-2. The samples were drawn from two sources: the first 160 participants of the ongoing ImmuneRACE study, and 1,000 to 1,500 subjects contributed by 6 global collaborators.

Findings and caveats that apply to the study as a whole: The amount of clinical and demographic metadata varied by source and participant and was provided uncurated.

The CDR3 sequence holds 17 residues, the cysteine and phenylalanine included. The entry retains the CDR3 DNA only, 51 bases that are in frame from base 1. CDR1 is given as MGHRA and CDR2 as YSYEKL, both from the germline V gene. V lost 2 bases and J lost 0 bases; the stretch between them is 13 bases long. This clone was counted once. The antigen this receptor binds is unknown. Qualities for individual bases were not recorded, and no much larger clone is one base off. In Seattle, one collaborating source enrolled patients while the infection was active and tracked those patients longitudinally over the course of disease. Collaborating institutions collected whole blood in K2EDTA tubes following their own protocols. For TCRbeta analysis, collaborators shipped samples in one of three forms: frozen whole blood, isolated PBMCs, or DNA extracted from either of those sample types. TCRbeta CDR3 regions were amplified from genomic DNA by means of the immunoSEQ Assay, a bias-controlled multiplex PCR. The published analysis was carried out like this. The number of nucleated cells in each sample was estimated from the amplification of reference gene primers within the assay. To quantify the absolute abundance of each unique TCRbeta CDR3 rearrangement, sequence reads were collapsed and filtered. Productive Simpson clonality was computed per sample as the square root of Simpson's diversity index over productive rearrangements. The table comes from immuneACCESS by way of TCRdb, which keeps in-frame sequences with V and J called. Part of the clones is missing from these tables; in studies checked, under half for an unresolved V gene and the rest for unknown reasons. That table is the source of V, J and clone size, and D and trimming were worked out from the DNA. The sample table lists 390,000 or so clones, more than 75% of them with a count of one. Together, the top ten hold over 9.5% of the sample.

The specimen was peripheral blood. This clonotype originated in a woman in her twenties or thirties with COVID-19, enrolled during active disease. This receptor chain uses TRBV4-1 and TRBJ1-4; the D gene is unclear. The nucleotide sequence is TGCGCCAGCAGCCAATTCATTACAGATGCAACTAATGAAAAACTGTTTTTT. Protein translation: CASSQFITDATNEKLFF.